This T cell receptor beta chain was observed in a study of beta chain features in type 1 diabetes. General study points: Moderately but significantly shorter TCRB CDR3s were found in Type 1 diabetes patients in all four CD4+ subsets.

There are a few counts of this clone. The antigen is not known. Of the isolated RNA, all was reverse transcribed, and so the sequenced material was expressed TCRB transcripts. Using immunoSEQ multiplex PCR, the repertoire was profiled, and TCRdb retains in-frame clones only, with some absent. This sample carries 130,000 or so clones, around 10% of them seen once, and the ten largest clones take about 0.7%. The CDR3 has 13 amino acids. Looked up from germline, CDR1 is MNHEY and CDR2 is SVGAGI. V lost 4 bases to trimming and J lost 5 bases, with 12 bases between them. Sequenced sample: central memory CD4+ T cells from blood. V is TRBV6-5 and J is TRBJ2-7; possible D gene TRBD2, 6 bases. This sequence originates from a man aged 30-40 years with type 1 diabetes. This CDR3 reads CASSSGTWDEQYF. The CDR3, as DNA: TGTGCCAGCAGTTCCGGGACTTGGGACGAGCAGTACTTC.